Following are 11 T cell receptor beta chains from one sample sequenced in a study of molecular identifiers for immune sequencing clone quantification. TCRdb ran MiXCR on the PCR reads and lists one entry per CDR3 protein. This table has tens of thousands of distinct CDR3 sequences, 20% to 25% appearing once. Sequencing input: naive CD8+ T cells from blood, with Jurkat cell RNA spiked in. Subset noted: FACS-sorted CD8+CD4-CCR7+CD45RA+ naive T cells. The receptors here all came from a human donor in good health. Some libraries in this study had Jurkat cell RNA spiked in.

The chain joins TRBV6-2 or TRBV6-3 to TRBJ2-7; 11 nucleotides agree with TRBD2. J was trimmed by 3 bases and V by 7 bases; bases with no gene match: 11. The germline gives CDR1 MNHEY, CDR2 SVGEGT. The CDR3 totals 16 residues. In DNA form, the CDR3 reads TGTGCCAGCACCGCCCCCCAACTAGCGGGAGTCTACGAGCAGTACTTC. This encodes CASTAPQLAGVYEQYF.

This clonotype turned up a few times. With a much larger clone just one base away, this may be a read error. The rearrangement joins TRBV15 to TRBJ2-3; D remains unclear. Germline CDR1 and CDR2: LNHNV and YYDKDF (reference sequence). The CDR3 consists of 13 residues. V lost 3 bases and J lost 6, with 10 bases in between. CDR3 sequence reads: CATSRESLDTQYF. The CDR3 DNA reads TGTGCCACCAGCAGGGAGAGTTTGGATACGCAGTATTTT.

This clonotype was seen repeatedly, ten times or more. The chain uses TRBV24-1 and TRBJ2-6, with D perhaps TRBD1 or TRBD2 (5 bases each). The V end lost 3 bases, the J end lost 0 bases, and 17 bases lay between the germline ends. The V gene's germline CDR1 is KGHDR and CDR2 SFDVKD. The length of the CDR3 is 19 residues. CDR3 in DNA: TGTGCCACCAGTGATCTATTACAGGATGGGGGCTCTGGGGCCAACGTCCTGACTTTC. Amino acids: CATSDLLQDGGSGANVLTF.

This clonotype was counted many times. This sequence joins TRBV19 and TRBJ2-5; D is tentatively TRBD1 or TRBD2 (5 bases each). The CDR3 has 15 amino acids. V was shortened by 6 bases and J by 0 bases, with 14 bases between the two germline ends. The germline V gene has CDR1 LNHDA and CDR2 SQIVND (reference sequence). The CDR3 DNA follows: TGTGCCAGTAGCACCGGGACCGGGTACCAAGAGACCCAGTACTTC. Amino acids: CASSTGTGYQETQYF.

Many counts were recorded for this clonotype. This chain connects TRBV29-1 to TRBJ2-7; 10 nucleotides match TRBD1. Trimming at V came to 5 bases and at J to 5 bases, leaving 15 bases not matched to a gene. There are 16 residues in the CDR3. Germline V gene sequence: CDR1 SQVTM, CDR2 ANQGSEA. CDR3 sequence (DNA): TGCAGCGTTCCAAATCCCGTCGTAGACAGGGGGCACGAGCAGTACTTC. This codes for CSVPNPVVDRGHEQYF.

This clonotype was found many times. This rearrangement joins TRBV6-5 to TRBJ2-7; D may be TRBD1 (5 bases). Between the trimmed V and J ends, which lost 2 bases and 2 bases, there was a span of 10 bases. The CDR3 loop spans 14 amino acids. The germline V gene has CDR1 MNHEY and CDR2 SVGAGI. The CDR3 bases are TGTGCCAGCAGTTACGGGGCGGAAGCCTACGAGCAGTACTTC. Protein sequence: CASSYGAEAYEQYF.

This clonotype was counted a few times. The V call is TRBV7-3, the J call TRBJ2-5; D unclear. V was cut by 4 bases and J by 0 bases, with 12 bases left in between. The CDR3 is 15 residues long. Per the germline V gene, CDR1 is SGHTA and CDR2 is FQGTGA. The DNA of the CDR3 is TGTGCCAGCAGCTCCCTACCTGGCGACCAAGAGACCCAGTACTTC. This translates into CASSSLPGDQETQYF.

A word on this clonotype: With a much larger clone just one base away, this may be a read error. The CDR3 loop is CASSMMGHTEAFF. Here the CDR3 DNA reads TGTGCCAGTAGTATGATGGGTCACACTGAAGCTTTCTTT. The chain joins TRBV19 to TRBJ1-1; no firm D call. From germline, CDR1 is LNHDA and CDR2 SQIVND (reference sequence). Trimming stripped 3 bases from V and 3 bases from J, with 8 bases between. The CDR3 consists of 13 residues. The full variable domain, its missing parts supplied by reference TRBV19 and TRBJ1-1, is DGGITQSPKYLFRKEGQNVTLSCEQNLNHDAMYWYRQDPGQGLRLIYYSQIVNDFQKGDIAEGYSVSREKKESFPLTVTSAQKNPTAFYLCASSMMGHTEAFFGQGTRLTVV.

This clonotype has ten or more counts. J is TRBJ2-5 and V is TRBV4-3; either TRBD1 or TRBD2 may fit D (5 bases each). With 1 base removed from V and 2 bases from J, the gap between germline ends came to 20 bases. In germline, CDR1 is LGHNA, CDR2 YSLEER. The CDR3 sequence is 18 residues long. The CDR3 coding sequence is TGCGCCAGCAGCCAAGCCTTATTCCCAGGGACCCAACAAGAGACCCAGTACTTC. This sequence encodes CASSQALFPGTQQETQYF.

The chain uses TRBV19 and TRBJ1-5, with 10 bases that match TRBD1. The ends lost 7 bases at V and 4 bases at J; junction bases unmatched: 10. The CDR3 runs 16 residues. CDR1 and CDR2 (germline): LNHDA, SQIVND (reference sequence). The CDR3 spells CASKGIRQGANQPQHF. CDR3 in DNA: TGTGCCAGTAAGGGGATTCGACAGGGGGCGAATCAGCCCCAGCATTTT.

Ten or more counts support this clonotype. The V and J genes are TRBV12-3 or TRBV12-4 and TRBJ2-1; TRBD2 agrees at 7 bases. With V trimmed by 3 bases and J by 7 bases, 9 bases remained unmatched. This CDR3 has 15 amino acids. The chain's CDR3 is CASSFEWAGGNEQFF. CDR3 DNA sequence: TGTGCCAGCAGTTTCGAGTGGGCCGGGGGGAATGAGCAGTTCTTC.